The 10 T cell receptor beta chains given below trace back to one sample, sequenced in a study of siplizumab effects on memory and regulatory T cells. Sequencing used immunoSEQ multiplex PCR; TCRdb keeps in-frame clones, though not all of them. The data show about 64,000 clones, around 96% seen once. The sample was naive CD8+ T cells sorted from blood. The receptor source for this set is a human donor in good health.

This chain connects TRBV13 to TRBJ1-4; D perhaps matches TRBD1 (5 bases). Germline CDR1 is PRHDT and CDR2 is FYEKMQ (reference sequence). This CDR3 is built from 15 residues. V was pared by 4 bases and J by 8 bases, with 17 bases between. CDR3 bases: TGTGCCAGCAGCTCCAGGACACGTACGGAGGAAAAACTGTTTTTT. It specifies CASSSRTRTEEKLFF. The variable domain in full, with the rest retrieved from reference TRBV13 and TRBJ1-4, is AAGVIQSPRHLIKEKRETATLKCYPIPRHDTVYWYQQGPGQDPQFLISFYEKMQSDKGSIPDRFSAQQFSDYHSELNMSSLELGDSALYFCASSSRTRTEEKLFFGSGTQLSVL.

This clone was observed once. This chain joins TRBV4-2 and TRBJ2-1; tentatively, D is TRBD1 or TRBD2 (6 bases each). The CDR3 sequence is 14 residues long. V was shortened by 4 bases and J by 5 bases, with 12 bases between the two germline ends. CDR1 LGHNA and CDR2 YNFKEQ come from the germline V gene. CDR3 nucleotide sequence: TGTGCCAGCAGCCGGGGGGCGGACCACAATGAGCAGTTCTTC. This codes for CASSRGADHNEQFF.

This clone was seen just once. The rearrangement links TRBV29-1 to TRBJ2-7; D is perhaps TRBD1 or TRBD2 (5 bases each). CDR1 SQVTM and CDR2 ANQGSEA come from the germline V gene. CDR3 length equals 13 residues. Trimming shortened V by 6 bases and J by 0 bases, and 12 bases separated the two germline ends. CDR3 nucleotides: TGCAGCGTAGAGGGACGGAACTCCTACGAGCAGTACTTC. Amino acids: CSVEGRNSYEQYF.

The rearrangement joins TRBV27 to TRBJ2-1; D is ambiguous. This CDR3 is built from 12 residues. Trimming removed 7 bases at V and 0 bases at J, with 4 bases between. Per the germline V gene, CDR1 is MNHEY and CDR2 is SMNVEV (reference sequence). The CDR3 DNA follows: TGTGCCAGCACGAGCTCCTACAATGAGCAGTTCTTC. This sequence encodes CASTSSYNEQFF.

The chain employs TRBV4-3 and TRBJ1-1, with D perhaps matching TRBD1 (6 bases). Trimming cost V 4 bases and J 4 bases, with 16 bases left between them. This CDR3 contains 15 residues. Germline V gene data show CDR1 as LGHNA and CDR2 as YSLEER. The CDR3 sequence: CASSPSQGWGTEAFF. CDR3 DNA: TGCGCCAGCAGCCCTTCACAGGGATGGGGCACTGAAGCTTTCTTT.

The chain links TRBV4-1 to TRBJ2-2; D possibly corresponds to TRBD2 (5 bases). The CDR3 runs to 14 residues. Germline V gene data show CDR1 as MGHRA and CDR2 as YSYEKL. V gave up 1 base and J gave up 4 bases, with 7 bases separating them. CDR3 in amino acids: CASSQVGSTGELFF. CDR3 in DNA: TGCGCCAGCAGCCAAGTTGGGAGCACCGGGGAGCTGTTTTTT.

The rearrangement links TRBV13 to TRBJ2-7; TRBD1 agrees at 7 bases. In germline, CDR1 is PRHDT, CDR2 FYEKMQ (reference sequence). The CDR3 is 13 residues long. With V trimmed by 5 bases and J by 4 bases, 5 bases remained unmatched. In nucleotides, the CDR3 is TGTGCCAGCAGCGCCGGGACAGATTACGAGCAGTACTTC. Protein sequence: CASSAGTDYEQYF.

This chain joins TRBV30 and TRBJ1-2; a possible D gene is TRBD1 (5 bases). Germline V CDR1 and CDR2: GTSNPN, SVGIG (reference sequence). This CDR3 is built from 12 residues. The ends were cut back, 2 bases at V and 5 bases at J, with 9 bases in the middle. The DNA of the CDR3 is TGTGCCTGGAGTATGGGGGTTTATGGCTACACCTTC. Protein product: CAWSMGVYGYTF.

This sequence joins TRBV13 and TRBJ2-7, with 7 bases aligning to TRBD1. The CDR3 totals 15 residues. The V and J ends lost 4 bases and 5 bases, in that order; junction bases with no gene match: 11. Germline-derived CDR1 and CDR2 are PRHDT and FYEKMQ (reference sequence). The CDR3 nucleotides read TGTGCCAGCAGCTCGACAGGGAACTTGAGGAACGAGCAGTACTTC. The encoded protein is CASSSTGNLRNEQYF.

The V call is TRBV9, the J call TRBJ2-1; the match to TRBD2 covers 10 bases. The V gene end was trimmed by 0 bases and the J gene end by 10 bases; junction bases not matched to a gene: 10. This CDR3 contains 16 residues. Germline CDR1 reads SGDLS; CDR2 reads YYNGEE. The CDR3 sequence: CASSVEAGGPGEEQFF. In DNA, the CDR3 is TGTGCCAGCAGCGTAGAAGCGGGGGGGCCTGGTGAGGAGCAGTTCTTC.